Sequencing of this TCR beta chain was carried out in a study of control samples from healthy donors and cancer patients (dated by TCRdb to 2019 to 2021). The receptor library was made with the immunoSEQ multiplex PCR assay. Entries here come from immuneACCESS through TCRdb and include only in-frame sequences with V and J called. Some clones fail to appear in such tables; in the studies checked, an unresolved V gene covers under half of the shortfall, and the cause of the remainder is unknown. Across this sample there are under 130,000 clones, with about four fifths seen only once. 13% of the sample comes from the top ten. The CDR3 contains 19 residues, cysteine and phenylalanine counted. The kept DNA is CDR3 alone, 57 bases in frame from the first base. As encoded in the germline V gene (reference sequence), CDR1 is SEHNR while CDR2 is FQNEAQ. V and J are trimmed by 5 bases and 4 bases, and the gene matches miss 18 bases of the junction.

Details on this clone: Its binding antigen is unknown. The input lacks base qualities; no much larger clone sits a single base away.

The specimen was blood. This TCR came from a woman between 50 and 59 years old in good health. This chain joins TRBV7-9 to TRBJ2-1, and 9 junction bases match TRBD2. The nucleotides are TGTGCCAGCAGCACCCGGAGTAGCGGGAGCACCGTTGGGTACAATGAGCAGTTCTTC. This translates into CASSTRSSGSTVGYNEQFF.